Listed below are T cell receptor beta chains from one sample, sequenced in a study of radiotherapy plus CTLA-4 blockade in lung cancer. The method was immunoSEQ multiplex PCR; TCRdb's version includes in-frame clones alone and lacks a portion of them. The table records around 77,000 clones, nearly 75% of them present only once. Material: peripheral blood, obtained from a patient treated with radiotherapy plus ipilimumab. Receptor source: a human donor with non-small cell lung cancer whose response to radiotherapy plus ipilimumab could not be evaluated. CDR3s include the opening cysteine and the closing phenylalanine or tryptophan. Fields, in order: V gene, clone size, D gene, J gene, CDR3 DNA, CDR3 protein. A D gene is named only where the DNA matches it firmly. The size of a clone is reported for some rows only, either as once, few or many, or as a class for expanded clones.

V gene: TRBV2
clone size: NA
D gene: NA
J gene: TRBJ2-7
CDR3 DNA: TGTGCCAGCGGTGAGGCAGGTGCCTACGAGCACTGCTTC
CDR3 protein: CASGEAGAYEHCF

V gene: TRBV5-4
clone size: NA
D gene: NA
J gene: TRBJ1-2
CDR3 DNA: TGTGCCAGCAGCAATGGGGACATTGCTAACTATGGCTACACCTTC
CDR3 protein: CASSNGDIANYGYTF

V gene: TRBV13
clone size: NA
D gene: NA
J gene: TRBJ2-1
CDR3 DNA: TGTGCCAGCAGCTTAATAGGGAGGTCAAGTGGCAGCTCCTACAATGAGCAGCTCTTC
CDR3 protein: CASSLIGRSSGSSYNEQLF

V gene: TRBV15
clone size: few
D gene: TRBD1
J gene: TRBJ1-1
CDR3 DNA: TGTGCCACCAGCAGAGAGGGCCGGGACAGGAGGAACACTGAAGCTTTCTTT
CDR3 protein: CATSREGRDRRNTEAFF

V gene: TRBV28
clone size: NA
D gene: NA
J gene: TRBJ2-4
CDR3 DNA: TGTGCCAGCAGTTTAGGTTCAGGGGGGTCAAACATTCAGTACTTC
CDR3 protein: CASSLGSGGSNIQYF

V gene: TRBV7-9
clone size: few
D gene: TRBD1
J gene: TRBJ2-4
CDR3 DNA: TGTGCCAGCAGCCCGGGACAGGGTTATAACATTCAGTACTTC
CDR3 protein: CASSPGQGYNIQYF

V gene: TRBV4-2
clone size: NA
D gene: NA
J gene: TRBJ1-1
CDR3 DNA: TGTGCCAGCAGCATGACAGTCGACACTGAAGCTTTCTTT
CDR3 protein: CASSMTVDTEAFF

V gene: TRBV7-2
clone size: NA
D gene: NA
J gene: TRBJ2-7
CDR3 DNA: TGTGCCAGCAGCCGCGAGGTCCTCAGGGGCTACGAGCAGTACTTC
CDR3 protein: CASSREVLRGYEQYF

V gene: TRBV5-1
clone size: NA
D gene: NA
J gene: TRBJ1-3
CDR3 DNA: TGCGTCAGCAGCCGCGACAGCTCCTCTGGAAACACCATATATTTT
CDR3 protein: CVSSRDSSSGNTIYF

V gene: TRBV5-6
clone size: few
D gene: NA
J gene: TRBJ1-3
CDR3 DNA: TGTGCCAGCAGCTTGGTGAGTGGTGCTGGAAACACCATATATTTT
CDR3 protein: CASSLVSGAGNTIYF

V gene: TRBV11-2
clone size: NA
D gene: NA
J gene: TRBJ1-4
CDR3 DNA: TGTGCCAGCGGGATACGTGGTGGTCGGGGTAATGAAAAACTGTTTTTT
CDR3 protein: CASGIRGGRGNEKLFF

V gene: TRBV7-2
clone size: NA
D gene: TRBD1
J gene: TRBJ1-6
CDR3 DNA: TGTGCCAGCAGCTACACAGGGGGCGTATCCTATAATTCACCCCTCCACTTT
CDR3 protein: CASSYTGGVSYNSPLHF

V gene: TRBV6-5
clone size: once
D gene: TRBD2
J gene: TRBJ2-3
CDR3 DNA: TGTGCCAGCAGTTTACTAGCGGACACAGATACGCAGTATTTT
CDR3 protein: CASSLLADTDTQYF

V gene: TRBV10-3
clone size: few
D gene: TRBD2
J gene: TRBJ2-1
CDR3 DNA: TGTGCCATCAGTACAGGACTAGCGGGCTTATACAATGAGCAGTTCTTC
CDR3 protein: CAISTGLAGLYNEQFF

V gene: TRBV21-1
clone size: NA
D gene: NA
J gene: TRBJ2-7
CDR3 DNA: TGTGCCAGCAGCAAACCCCTGGAGCTAGCGGGGGTACCCTACGAGCAGTACTTC
CDR3 protein: CASSKPLELAGVPYEQYF

V gene: TRBV7-3
clone size: NA
D gene: NA
J gene: TRBJ2-1
CDR3 DNA: TGTGCCAGCAGTCTGAAGGGGGTCGGGGCCTACAATGAGCAGTTCTTC
CDR3 protein: CASSLKGVGAYNEQFF

V gene: TRBV13
clone size: NA
D gene: TRBD1
J gene: TRBJ1-1
CDR3 DNA: TGTGCCAGCAGCCCCCCGCTCGACAGGGGACCCACTGAAGCTTTCTTT
CDR3 protein: CASSPPLDRGPTEAFF

V gene: TRBV6-1
clone size: NA
D gene: NA
J gene: TRBJ1-2
CDR3 DNA: TGTGCCAGCAGCGAACGGACAGTTCTCTATGGCTACACCTTC
CDR3 protein: CASSERTVLYGYTF

V gene: TRBV11-2
clone size: NA
D gene: NA
J gene: TRBJ2-5
CDR3 DNA: TGTGCCAGCAGCTCCCAGGTCCAAGAGACCCAGTACTTC
CDR3 protein: CASSSQVQETQYF

V gene: TRBV5-1
clone size: NA
D gene: TRBD1
J gene: TRBJ1-4
CDR3 DNA: TGCGCCAGCAGCTTGGGACAGGGGAAACTGTTTTTT
CDR3 protein: CASSLGQGKLFF

V gene: TRBV9
clone size: NA
D gene: NA
J gene: TRBJ1-2
CDR3 DNA: TGTGCCAGCAGCGTAAGCGGGGACTATGGCTACACCTTC
CDR3 protein: CASSVSGDYGYTF

V gene: TRBV7-9
clone size: NA
D gene: TRBD1
J gene: TRBJ1-2
CDR3 DNA: TGTGCCAGCAGCCCCCTCACAGGGGTATTCAACTATGGCTACACCTTC
CDR3 protein: CASSPLTGVFNYGYTF

V gene: TRBV19
clone size: NA
D gene: TRBD1
J gene: TRBJ2-7
CDR3 DNA: TGTGCCAGTAGTACGACAGGGGGCGCGCCCTACGAGCAGTACTTC
CDR3 protein: CASSTTGGAPYEQYF

V gene: TRBV29-1
clone size: once
D gene: NA
J gene: TRBJ2-7
CDR3 DNA: TGCAGCGTTGAAGGGGGGGGGCGCGACTACGAGCAGTACTTC
CDR3 protein: CSVEGGGRDYEQYF

V gene: TRBV9
clone size: NA
D gene: NA
J gene: TRBJ1-3
CDR3 DNA: TGTGCCAGCAGCCCCCACGAGGGAGGGAGCTCTGGAAACACCATATATTTT
CDR3 protein: CASSPHEGGSSGNTIYF

V gene: TRBV9
clone size: NA
D gene: NA
J gene: TRBJ2-7
CDR3 DNA: TGTGCCAGCAGCGTAGGGGCCCTACAGGGCACCTACGAGCAGTACTTC
CDR3 protein: CASSVGALQGTYEQYF

V gene: TRBV6-5
clone size: NA
D gene: TRBD1
J gene: TRBJ2-7
CDR3 DNA: TGTGCCAGCACCGCCCCGGGACAGGTCTACGAGCAGTACTTC
CDR3 protein: CASTAPGQVYEQYF

V gene: TRBV30
clone size: NA
D gene: NA
J gene: TRBJ1-2
CDR3 DNA: TGTGCCTGGAGTGTTGAGGGTAGGACCTATGGCTACACCTTC
CDR3 protein: CAWSVEGRTYGYTF

V gene: TRBV4-1
clone size: NA
D gene: TRBD1
J gene: TRBJ1-5
CDR3 DNA: TGCGCCAGCAGCCTGACCGGGACAGGAGATAATCAGCCCCAGCATTTT
CDR3 protein: CASSLTGTGDNQPQHF

V gene: TRBV14
clone size: few
D gene: NA
J gene: TRBJ2-7
CDR3 DNA: TGTGCCAGCAGCCGGGGAGCTTTCTACGAGCAGTACTTC
CDR3 protein: CASSRGAFYEQYF

V gene: TRBV7-9
clone size: NA
D gene: NA
J gene: TRBJ1-6
CDR3 DNA: TGTGCCAGCAGCTTGGACGGGGGGGGTTCACCCCTCCACTTT
CDR3 protein: CASSLDGGGSPLHF

V gene: TRBV25-1
clone size: NA
D gene: NA
J gene: TRBJ1-4
CDR3 DNA: TGTGCCAGCAGCAGGGGAGACGAAAAACTGTTTTTT
CDR3 protein: CASSRGDEKLFF

V gene: TRBV7-2
clone size: once
D gene: TRBD2
J gene: TRBJ2-3
CDR3 DNA: TGTGCCAGCAGCTTGCGGACTAGCGGGGGCCTCACAGATACGCAGTATTTT
CDR3 protein: CASSLRTSGGLTDTQYF

V gene: TRBV5-4
clone size: NA
D gene: TRBD2
J gene: TRBJ2-1
CDR3 DNA: TGTGCCAGCAGCTTGGGACTAGCGGGAGACAATGAGCAGTTCTTC
CDR3 protein: CASSLGLAGDNEQFF

V gene: TRBV7-3
clone size: NA
D gene: TRBD2
J gene: TRBJ2-5
CDR3 DNA: TGTGCCAGCAGCTTAGGGGCCGGGGGGTATCAAGAGACCCAGTACTTC
CDR3 protein: CASSLGAGGYQETQYF